One sample yielded the 14 T cell receptor beta chains listed below, sequenced in a study of a mutant IDH1 vaccine in newly diagnosed glioma. These receptors have no identified antigens. Clones were read by immunoSEQ multiplex PCR, and TCRdb kept only the in-frame ones, dropping some. Seen here are tens of thousands of clones, 85% observed once, and the top ten hold over 0.7%. Time point denoted: week 23, last vaccination. Vaccination comprised doses that each held 300 ug of mutant IDH1 20-mer peptide, plus topical imiquimod. Sequencing was performed on PBMCs, taken from a glioma patient whose treatment included an IDH1 peptide vaccine. These receptors were obtained from a woman between 45 and 65 years old with glioma.

The rearrangement joins TRBV4-2 to TRBJ2-1, with TRBD2 as a possible D gene (5 bases). Trimming removed 0 bases at V and 9 bases at J, with 18 bases between. Germline V gives CDR1 LGHNA, CDR2 YNFKEQ. The CDR3 runs 16 residues. CDR3 in amino acids: CASSQDRLTRGGEQFF. CDR3 DNA: TGTGCCAGCAGCCAAGATAGGCTTACTAGAGGCGGTGAGCAGTTCTTC.

In nucleotides, the CDR3 is TGTGCCAGCAGGGAACAGAGCATGAACACTGAAGCTTTCTTT. It is translated as CASREQSMNTEAFF. This chain uses TRBV28 with TRBJ1-1, with unresolved D. V lost 6 bases to trimming and J lost 0 bases, with 11 bases between them. Germline V gene sequence: CDR1 MDHEN, CDR2 SYDVKM. CDR3 length equals 14 residues.

The gene calls are TRBV11-3 and TRBJ2-1; a possible D gene is TRBD2 (6 bases). Germline-derived CDR1 and CDR2 are SGHNT and YENEEA. The germline V and J ends were trimmed by 3 bases and 7 bases, with 13 bases remaining between them. The CDR3 has 14 residues. The CDR3 is CASSFSGGRNEQFF. The CDR3 DNA is TGTGCCAGCAGCTTTTCTGGGGGGAGGAATGAGCAGTTCTTC.

The chain recombines TRBV28 with TRBJ1-4, with D tentatively TRBD1 (5 bases). Per germline, CDR1 MDHEN and CDR2 SYDVKM. The CDR3 has 16 amino acids. Between the trimmed V and J ends, which lost 6 bases and 0 bases, there was a span of 14 bases. The CDR3 region has the DNA TGTGCCAGCAGCCCCTGGAGGGGTTCAACTAATGAAAAACTGTTTTTT. Translated: CASSPWRGSTNEKLFF.

The V call is TRBV28, the J call TRBJ1-5; D possibly corresponds to TRBD1 (5 bases). Germline V gene data show CDR1 as MDHEN and CDR2 as SYDVKM. The V end was cut by 4 bases, the J end by 8 bases, with 21 bases between. The CDR3 totals 16 residues. The CDR3 spells CASSSPFQGGKEPQHF. The CDR3 bases are TGTGCCAGCAGTTCCCCCTTCCAGGGAGGTAAGGAGCCCCAGCATTTT.

The chain has TRBV28 and TRBJ2-7; TRBD2 agrees at 14 bases. The trim removed 5 bases at V and 4 bases at J, leaving 7 bases unmatched. The CDR3 has 16 residues. Per the germline V gene, CDR1 is MDHEN and CDR2 is SYDVKM. CDR3 sequence (DNA): TGTGCCAGCAGTCCCGGGACTAGCGGGAGTTTGTACGAGCAGTACTTC. Protein sequence: CASSPGTSGSLYEQYF.

The chain couples TRBV5-1 to TRBJ2-7; perhaps D is TRBD1 or TRBD2 (6 bases each). The CDR3 spans 15 residues. Deletions cut 0 bases from V and 5 bases from J, with 15 bases between. Looked up from germline, CDR1 is SGHRS and CDR2 is YFSETQ. CDR3 in DNA: TGCGCCAGCAGCTTGGGAGGGGGGCCAGGGAACGAGCAGTACTTC. Translated, it gives CASSLGGGPGNEQYF.

This chain links TRBV29-1 with TRBJ1-5; TRBD1 agrees at 7 bases. This CDR3 has 12 amino acids. Trimming took 8 bases from V and 5 from J; bases not matched to a gene: 6. Germline lookup yields CDR1 SQVTM and CDR2 ANQGSEA. This CDR3 is CSYRQGDQPQHF. DNA of the CDR3: TGCAGCTACAGACAGGGAGATCAGCCCCAGCATTTT.

This clone was detected only once. J is TRBJ2-7 and V is TRBV6-4; TRBD2 aligns across 11 bases. Germline V gives CDR1 MRHNA, CDR2 SNTAGT. The CDR3 consists of 16 residues. Germline trimming cut 7 bases from V and 2 bases from J; bases unmatched to any gene: 10. Written as DNA, the CDR3 is TGTGCCAGCAATCGCGGGACTAGCGGATTCCCCTACGAGCAGTACTTC. Translating it yields CASNRGTSGFPYEQYF.

This rearrangement joins TRBV5-6 to TRBJ1-6; D is ambiguous. V was clipped by 0 bases and J by 7 bases, with 8 bases between them. Per germline, CDR1 SGHDT and CDR2 YYEEEE. CDR3 size: 14 residues. The DNA for the CDR3 is TGTGCCAGCAGCTTGGTGCGCGGAAATTCACCCCTCCACTTT. Translation gives CASSLVRGNSPLHF. Drawing the rest from reference TRBV5-6 and TRBJ1-6, the complete variable domain is DAGVTQSPTHLIKTRGQQVTLRCSPKSGHDTVSWYQQALGQGPQFIFQYYEEEERQRGNFPDRFSGHQFPNYSSELNVNALLLGDSALYLCASSLVRGNSPLHFGNGTRLTVT.

J is TRBJ2-3 and V is TRBV6-4, with D tentatively TRBD1 or TRBD2 (5 bases each). V lost 1 base and J lost 7, with 12 bases in between. This CDR3 region has 14 residues. The germline gives CDR1 MRHNA, CDR2 SNTAGT. The CDR3 DNA reads as TGTGCCAGCAGTGACTGGGGGAGCTCGCATACGCAGTATTTT. Translation gives CASSDWGSSHTQYF.

This sequence joins TRBV10-3 and TRBJ1-1, with D possibly TRBD1 on 5 matching bases. The CDR3 sequence is 16 residues long. CDR1 and CDR2 from the germline V gene are ENHRY and SYGVKD. V was cut by 0 bases and J by 1 base, with 12 bases left in between. The chain's CDR3 is CAISESRGGGNTEAFF. In DNA form, the CDR3 reads TGTGCCATCAGTGAGTCGAGAGGTGGGGGGAACACTGAAGCTTTCTTT.

The rearrangement joins TRBV2 to TRBJ1-6; the D gene is possibly TRBD1 (5 bases). Trimming removed 7 bases from V and 8 bases from J, with 21 bases in between. Germline V gene sequence: CDR1 SNHLY, CDR2 FYNNEI. This CDR3 is built from 16 residues. CDR3 bases: TGTGCCAGCACGGGGGGATCTGGGCAGGGATATTCACCCCTCCACTTT. This sequence encodes CASTGGSGQGYSPLHF.

This chain uses TRBV30 with TRBJ1-4; possible D gene TRBD1, 6 bases. CDR1 GTSNPN and CDR2 SVGIG come from the germline V gene (reference sequence). CDR3 length equals 12 residues. Between the trimmed V and J ends, which lost 4 bases and 8 bases, there was a span of 11 bases. CDR3 sequence: CAWKGDGEKLFF. The CDR3 region has the DNA TGTGCCTGGAAGGGGGACGGGGAAAAACTGTTTTTT. The whole variable domain, filled in from reference TRBV30 and TRBJ1-4, reads SQTIHQWPATLVQPVGSPLSLECTVEGTSNPNLYWYRQAAGRGLQLLFYSVGIGQISSEVPQNLSASRPQDRQFILSSKKLLLSDSGFYLCAWKGDGEKLFFGSGTQLSVL.